Each of the 22 T cell receptor beta chains below was sequenced from the same sample in a study of T cell responses to AZD1222 COVID-19 vaccine. Profiling relied on immunoSEQ multiplex PCR, and the TCRdb table lists in-frame clones only, not all of them. This table holds about 100,000 clones, about 87% found once. The sequences come from peripheral blood, collected on day 0 of AZD1222 vaccination. These receptors all come from an adult in good health.

The CDR3 coding sequence is TGTGCCAGCAGCCGACAGGTCCACTCCTACGAGCAGTACTTC. Residues: CASSRQVHSYEQYF. The gene calls are TRBV6-2 or TRBV6-3 and TRBJ2-7; D possibly corresponds to TRBD1 (6 bases). V lost 6 bases, J lost 0 bases, and 12 bases lay in between. The CDR3 loop spans 14 amino acids. The germline CDR1 and CDR2 sequences are MNHEY and SVGEGT.

This chain links TRBV6-5 with TRBJ1-3, with D possibly being TRBD1 (5 bases). V lost 6 bases, J lost 1 base, and 13 bases lay in between. This CDR3 comprises 15 residues. Germline CDR1 is MNHEY and CDR2 is SVGAGI. The CDR3 here is CASSLTTGSGNTIYF. DNA for the CDR3: TGTGCCAGCAGCCTAACCACAGGTTCTGGAAACACCATATATTTT.

In regard to this clone: Other DNA sequences of this sample code for an identical CDR3. J is TRBJ2-2 and V is TRBV7-7; 7 bases are shared with TRBD1. This CDR3 is built from 16 residues. J was trimmed by 0 bases and V by 4 bases; bases with no gene match: 5. Germline-derived CDR1 and CDR2 are SSHAT and FNYEAQ (reference sequence). The CDR3 loop is CASSSRQGANTGELFF. CDR3 DNA sequence: TGTGCCAGCAGCTCCCGGCAGGGGGCGAACACCGGGGAGCTGTTTTTT. Full variable domain (missing parts from reference TRBV7-7 and TRBJ2-2): GAGVSQSPRYKVTKRGQDVTLRCDPISSHATLYWYQQALGQGPEFLTYFNYEAQPDKSGLPSDRFSAERPEGSISTLTIQRTEQRDSAMYRCASSSRQGANTGELFFGEGSRLTVL.

The chain is built from TRBV15 and TRBJ1-6; D unclear. The CDR3 runs 18 residues. CDR1 LNHNV and CDR2 YYDKDF come from the germline V gene (reference sequence). Trimming took 3 bases from V and 0 from J, leaving 15 bases between them. The DNA of the CDR3 is TGTGCCACCAGCAGGGGCAGCCCGGCTGGCTCCTATAATTCACCCCTCCACTTT. Translation gives CATSRGSPAGSYNSPLHF.

The J gene is TRBJ2-1, the V gene TRBV3-1 (or the pseudogene TRBV3-2); D not certain. This CDR3 is 15 amino acids long. Germline CDR1 LGHDT, CDR2 YNNKEL (reference sequence). V was trimmed by 0 bases and J by 4 bases, leaving 10 bases between them. The CDR3 region has the DNA TGTGCCAGCAGCCAAGAATTCGCCACTTACAATGAGCAGTTCTTC. Encoded protein: CASSQEFATYNEQFF.

The chain recombines TRBV5-1 with TRBJ2-5; D perhaps matches TRBD2 (5 bases). Germline V lookup: CDR1 SGHRS, CDR2 YFSETQ. Trimming took off 5 bases at V and 2 bases at J, with 10 bases between the two ends. CDR3 length: 13 amino acids. The CDR3 nucleotides are TGCGCCAGCAGTTTCGGGATTCAAGAGACCCAGTACTTC. Residues: CASSFGIQETQYF.

The V gene is TRBV28, the J gene TRBJ1-1, with 7 positions matching TRBD1. The germline CDR1 and CDR2 sequences are MDHEN and SYDVKM. The CDR3 consists of 14 residues. Trimming took 4 bases from V and 10 from J; bases not matched to a gene: 12. CDR3 region: CASSSRQGGVRAFF. Written as DNA, the CDR3 is TGTGCCAGCAGTTCCCGACAGGGCGGAGTGCGAGCTTTCTTT.

The CDR3 spells CASSPGPTNYGYTF. Written as DNA, the CDR3 is TGTGCCAGCAGTCCAGGGCCAACTAACTATGGCTACACCTTC. The V call is TRBV28, the J call TRBJ1-2, with D possibly TRBD1 on 5 matching bases. Trimming stripped 5 bases from V and 0 bases from J, with 10 bases between. Germline V lookup: CDR1 MDHEN, CDR2 SYDVKM. The CDR3 sequence is 14 residues long.

This clone was seen a single time. The chain employs TRBV19 and TRBJ2-5, with D possibly being TRBD1 or TRBD2 (5 bases each). CDR1 and CDR2 (germline): LNHDA, SQIVND (reference sequence). The CDR3 has 13 amino acids. Trimming left V 5 bases short and J 3 bases short, with 10 bases between. This CDR3 reads CASSRTLEETQYF. The CDR3 DNA sequence: TGTGCCAGTAGTCGGACACTAGAAGAGACCCAGTACTTC. The full variable domain, completed using reference TRBV19 and TRBJ2-5, is DGGITQSPKYLFRKEGQNVTLSCEQNLNHDAMYWYRQDPGQGLRLIYYSQIVNDFQKGDIAEGYSVSREKKESFPLTVTSAQKNPTAFYLCASSRTLEETQYFGPGTRLLVL.

This rearrangement joins TRBV6-5 to TRBJ2-4, with 8 bases fitting TRBD1. The CDR3 spans 14 residues. J was trimmed by 7 bases and V by 5 bases; bases with no gene match: 7. Germline loops: CDR1 MNHEY, CDR2 SVGAGI. The CDR3, as DNA: TGTGCCAGCAGTACGCTGGGACAGGCCAACATTCAGTACTTC. Amino acid sequence: CASSTLGQANIQYF.

This clone was counted between two and nine times. V is TRBV29-1 and J is TRBJ1-2, with a possible D match to TRBD1 (6 bases). This CDR3 is built from 15 residues. Per the germline V gene, CDR1 is SQVTM and CDR2 is ANQGSEA. Trimming removed 4 bases from V and 2 bases from J, with 17 bases in between. The CDR3 spells CSVVWGAAVNYGYTF. Here the CDR3 DNA reads TGCAGCGTTGTTTGGGGGGCCGCTGTCAACTATGGCTACACCTTC.

The rearrangement uses TRBV21-1 and TRBJ1-2. TRBV21-1 corresponds to a pseudogene. The CDR3 consists of 17 residues. CDR3: CASSKAGDGVYNYGYTF. CDR3 bases: TGTGCCAGCAGCAAAGCTGGGGACGGGGTATATAACTATGGCTACACCTTC.

V and J are TRBV3-1 (or the pseudogene TRBV3-2) and TRBJ1-4; D is unclear. Germline loops: CDR1 LGHDT, CDR2 YNNKEL (reference sequence). This CDR3 has 12 amino acids. Trimming removed 0 bases from V and 7 bases from J, with 3 bases in between. The CDR3 DNA sequence: TGTGCCAGCAGCCAAGAATCTGAAAAACTGTTTTTT. Encoded protein: CASSQESEKLFF.

The chain employs TRBV27 and TRBJ1-1, with D unresolved. This CDR3 is built from 15 residues. CDR1 is MNHEY, CDR2 SMNVEV, per germline (reference sequence). Trimming removed 1 base at V and 0 bases at J, with 9 bases between. In DNA form, the CDR3 reads TGTGCCAGCAGTTTATTGGCAGACATGAACACTGAAGCTTTCTTT. Protein: CASSLLADMNTEAFF.

V usage is TRBV7-9 and J usage is TRBJ2-1; a weak D match, TRBD2 (6 bases). Trimming removed 5 bases from V and 4 bases from J, with 9 bases in between. This CDR3 contains 13 residues. Looked up from germline, CDR1 is SEHNR and CDR2 is FQNEAQ (reference sequence). CDR3 in DNA: TGTGCCAGCAGCCGGGACTTATACAATGAGCAGTTCTTC. Its protein product is CASSRDLYNEQFF.

The table lists this clone with a count of one. The rearrangement joins TRBV7-2 to TRBJ2-7; maybe TRBD1 (6 bases). The germline V gene has CDR1 SGHTA and CDR2 FQGNSA. This CDR3 spans 15 amino acids. V shed 5 bases and J shed 0 bases, with 14 bases lying between them. CDR3 loop: CASSPIRTASYEQYF. The CDR3 DNA sequence: TGTGCCAGCAGCCCGATTAGGACAGCCTCCTACGAGCAGTACTTC.

This chain uses TRBV4-3 with TRBJ2-7; D is undetermined. There are 13 residues in the CDR3. The germline gives CDR1 LGHNA, CDR2 YSLEER. Between the trimmed V and J ends, which lost 4 bases and 0 bases, there was a span of 7 bases. The CDR3 sequence: CASSRSISYEQYF. CDR3 DNA: TGCGCCAGCAGCCGGAGTATCTCCTACGAGCAGTACTTC.

This rearrangement joins TRBV20-1 to TRBJ2-3, with D tentatively TRBD1 or TRBD2 (5 bases each). The V end was cut by 3 bases, the J end by 1 base, with 11 bases between. CDR1 is DFQATT, CDR2 SNEGSKA, per germline (reference sequence). The CDR3 covers 14 residues. CDR3 nucleotides: TGCAGTGCTAGTCGAGGGGCGGGCACAGATACGCAGTATTTT. Protein product: CSASRGAGTDTQYF.

The chain carries TRBV3-1 (or the pseudogene TRBV3-2) and TRBJ1-2, with D uncertain. V lost 0 bases to trimming and J lost 8 bases, with 10 bases between them. Germline CDR1 and CDR2: LGHDT and YNNKEL (reference sequence). This CDR3 is built from 13 residues. In DNA, the CDR3 is TGTGCCAGCAGCCAAGACGAGTGGGAAGGCTACACCTTC. This gives the protein CASSQDEWEGYTF.

The table lists this clone with a few counts. This rearrangement joins TRBV6-6 to TRBJ2-3, with a weak D call TRBD1 (6 bases). The germline V and J ends were trimmed by 6 bases and 0 bases, with 13 bases remaining between them. Germline V gene lookup returns CDR1 MNHNY and CDR2 SVGAGI (reference sequence). The length of the CDR3 is 15 residues. The CDR3 loop reads CASRKGTPSTDTQYF. The CDR3 DNA reads as TGTGCCAGCAGGAAAGGGACACCAAGCACAGATACGCAGTATTTT.

The chain combines TRBV7-7 with TRBJ2-7; unclear D gene. Germline CDR1 SSHAT, CDR2 FNYEAQ (reference sequence). V was shortened by 5 bases and J by 7 bases, with 15 bases between the two germline ends. This CDR3 has 13 amino acids. DNA for the CDR3: TGTGCCAGCAGCCGAAGTGCCTTCGGGGAGCAGTACTTC. Its protein is CASSRSAFGEQYF.

This clone showed up just once. The chain is built from TRBV28 and TRBJ2-1; D call uncertain. Looked up from germline, CDR1 is MDHEN and CDR2 is SYDVKM. With 10 bases removed from V and 5 bases from J, the gap between germline ends came to 12 bases. The CDR3 covers 12 residues. As DNA, the CDR3 is TGTGCCATCGCACCCGCCGACAATGAGCAGTTCTTC. It specifies CAIAPADNEQFF.